The rows below give T cell receptor beta chains drawn from one sample of a study of PD-1 and CTLA-4 blockade in melanoma. Data came from immunoSEQ multiplex PCR; TCRdb stores just in-frame clones and leaves some out. Of about 11,000 clones in the sample, about four fifths were seen once. This sample comprised CD8+ T cells from peripheral blood, obtained from a patient given anti-PD-1 treatment. Source of these receptors: a human donor with melanoma. Each CDR3 is given without its conserved first and last residue.

TRBV11-3 | ASSLDYGYNNYEQY
TRBV7-9 | ASSLANQPQH
TRBV6-5 | ASSYWDSNTGELF
TRBV30 | AWGETAYEQY
TRBV7-8 | ASSETRGGNQPQH
TRBV4-1 | ASSQVRTDEAF
TRBV7-6 | ASSLGGRGFQPQH
TRBV7-7 | ASDPGTGPYEQY
TRBV29-1 | SVEERGMRPYNEQF
TRBV9 | ASSETGVDTQY
TRBV7-2 | ASSPRLGGELF
TRBV13 | ASSLERATDTQY
TRBV12-3/TRBV12-4 | ASSPRDIEQF
TRBV5-5 | ASSLVGTGNTIY
TRBV5-4 | ASSSGRTSVSGANVLT